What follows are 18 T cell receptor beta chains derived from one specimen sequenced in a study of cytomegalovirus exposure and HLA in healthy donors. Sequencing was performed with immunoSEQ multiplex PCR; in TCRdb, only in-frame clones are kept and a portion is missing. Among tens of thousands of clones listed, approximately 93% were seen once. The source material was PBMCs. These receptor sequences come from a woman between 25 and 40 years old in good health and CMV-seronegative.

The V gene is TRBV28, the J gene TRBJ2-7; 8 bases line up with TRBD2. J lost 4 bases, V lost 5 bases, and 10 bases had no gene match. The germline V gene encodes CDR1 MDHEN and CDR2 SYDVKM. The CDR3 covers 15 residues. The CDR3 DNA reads TGTGCCAGCAGTCCTACCGGGGGGGGTAGTTACGAGCAGTACTTC. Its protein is CASSPTGGGSYEQYF.

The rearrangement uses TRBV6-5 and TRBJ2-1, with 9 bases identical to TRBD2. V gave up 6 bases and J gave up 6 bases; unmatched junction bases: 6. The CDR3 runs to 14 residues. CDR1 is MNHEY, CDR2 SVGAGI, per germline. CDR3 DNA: TGTGCCAGCAGAAGGGCGGGGGGGCTCAATGAGCAGTTCTTC. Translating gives CASRRAGGLNEQFF.

CDR3 in DNA: TGTGCCAGCAGTACAGGGGGCTTCTATGGCTACACCTTC. Residues: CASSTGGFYGYTF. The chain joins TRBV5-5 to TRBJ1-2; 9 bases match TRBD1. The CDR3 has 13 residues. Germline V gene sequence: CDR1 SGHKS, CDR2 YYEKEE (reference sequence). V was clipped by 5 bases and J by 4 bases; unmatched bases: 3.

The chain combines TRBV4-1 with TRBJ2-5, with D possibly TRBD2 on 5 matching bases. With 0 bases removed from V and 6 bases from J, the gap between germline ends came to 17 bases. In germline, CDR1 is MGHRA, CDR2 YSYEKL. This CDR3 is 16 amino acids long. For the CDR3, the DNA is TGCGCCAGCAGCCAAGAATCGATCGGGATCGGGAAGACCCAGTACTTC. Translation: CASSQESIGIGKTQYF.

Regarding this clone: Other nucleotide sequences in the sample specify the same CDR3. The CDR3: CASSPRGSQETQYF. In DNA form, the CDR3 reads TGTGCCAGCTCACCTAGGGGGAGCCAAGAGACCCAGTACTTC. The chain employs TRBV18 and TRBJ2-5, with D possibly TRBD1 on 6 matching bases. V shed 3 bases and J shed 1 base, with 9 bases lying between them. Germline V CDR1 and CDR2: KGHSH, LQKENI. The length of the CDR3 is 14 residues.

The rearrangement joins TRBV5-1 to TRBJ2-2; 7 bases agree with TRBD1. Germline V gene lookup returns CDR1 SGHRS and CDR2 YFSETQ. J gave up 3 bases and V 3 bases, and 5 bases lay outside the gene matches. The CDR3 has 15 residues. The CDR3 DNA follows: TGCGCCAGCAGCTGGAAGGGGGCGGACACCGGGGAGCTGTTTTTT. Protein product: CASSWKGADTGELFF. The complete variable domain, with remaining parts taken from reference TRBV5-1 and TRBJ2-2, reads KAGVTQTPRYLIKTRGQQVTLSCSPISGHRSVSWYQQTPGQGLQFLFEYFSETQRNKGNFPGRFSGRQFSNSRSEMNVSTLELGDSALYLCASSWKGADTGELFFGEGSRLTVL.

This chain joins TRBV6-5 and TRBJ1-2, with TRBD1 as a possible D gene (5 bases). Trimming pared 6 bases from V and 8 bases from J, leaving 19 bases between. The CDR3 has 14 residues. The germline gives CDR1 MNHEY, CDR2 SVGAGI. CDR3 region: CASRPPGGVRGYTF. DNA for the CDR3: TGTGCCAGCAGACCGCCCGGGGGGGTGAGAGGCTACACCTTC.

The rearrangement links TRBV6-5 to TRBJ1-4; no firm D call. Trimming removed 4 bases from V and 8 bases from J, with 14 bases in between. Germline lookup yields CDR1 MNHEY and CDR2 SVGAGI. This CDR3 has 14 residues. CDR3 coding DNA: TGTGCCAGCAGTTCGTATTACCAGAGGGAAAAACTGTTTTTT. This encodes CASSSYYQREKLFF.

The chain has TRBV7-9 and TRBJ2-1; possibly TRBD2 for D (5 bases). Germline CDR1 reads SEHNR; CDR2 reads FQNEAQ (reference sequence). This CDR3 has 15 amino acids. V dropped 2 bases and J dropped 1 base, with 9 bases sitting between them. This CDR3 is CASSLSGWSYNEQFF. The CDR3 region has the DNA TGTGCCAGCAGCTTATCGGGGTGGTCCTACAATGAGCAGTTCTTC.

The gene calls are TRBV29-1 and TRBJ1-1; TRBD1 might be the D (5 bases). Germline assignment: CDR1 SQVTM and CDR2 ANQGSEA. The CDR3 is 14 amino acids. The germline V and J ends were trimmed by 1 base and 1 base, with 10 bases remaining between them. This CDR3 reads CSVEVGGTNTEAFF. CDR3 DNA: TGCAGCGTTGAAGTCGGAGGGACGAACACTGAAGCTTTCTTT. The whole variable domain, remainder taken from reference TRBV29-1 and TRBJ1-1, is SAVISQKPSRDICQRGTSLTIQCQVDSQVTMMFWYRQQPGQSLTLIATANQGSEATYESGFVIDKFPISRPNLTFSTLTVSNMSPEDSSIYLCSVEVGGTNTEAFFGQGTRLTVV.

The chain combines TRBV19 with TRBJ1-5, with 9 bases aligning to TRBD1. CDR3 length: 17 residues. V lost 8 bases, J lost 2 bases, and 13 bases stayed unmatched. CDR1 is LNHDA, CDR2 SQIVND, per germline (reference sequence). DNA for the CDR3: TGTGCCAGTTCTCGGAGGGGACAGGGAGGGGGCAATCAGCCCCAGCATTTT. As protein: CASSRRGQGGGNQPQHF.

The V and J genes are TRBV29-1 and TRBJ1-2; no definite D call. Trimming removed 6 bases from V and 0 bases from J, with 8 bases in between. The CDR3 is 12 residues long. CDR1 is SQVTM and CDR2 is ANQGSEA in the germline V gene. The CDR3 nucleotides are TGCAGCGTATTAGCAGCTAACTATGGCTACACCTTC. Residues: CSVLAANYGYTF. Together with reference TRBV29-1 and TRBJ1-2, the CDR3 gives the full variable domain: SAVISQKPSRDICQRGTSLTIQCQVDSQVTMMFWYRQQPGQSLTLIATANQGSEATYESGFVIDKFPISRPNLTFSTLTVSNMSPEDSSIYLCSVLAANYGYTFGSGTRLTVV.

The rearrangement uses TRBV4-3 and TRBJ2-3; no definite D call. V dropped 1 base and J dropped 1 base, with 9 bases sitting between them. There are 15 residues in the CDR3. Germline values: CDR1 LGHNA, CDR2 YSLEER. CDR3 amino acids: CASSQGSLGTDTQYF. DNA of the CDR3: TGCGCCAGCAGCCAAGGCAGCCTAGGCACAGATACGCAGTATTTT.

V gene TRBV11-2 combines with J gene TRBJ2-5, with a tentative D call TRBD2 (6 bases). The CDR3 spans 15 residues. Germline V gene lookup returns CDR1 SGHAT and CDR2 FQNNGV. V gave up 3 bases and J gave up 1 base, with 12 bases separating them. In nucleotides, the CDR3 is TGTGCCAGCAGCTTTGGACTACCGCCCCAAGAGACCCAGTACTTC. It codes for CASSFGLPPQETQYF.

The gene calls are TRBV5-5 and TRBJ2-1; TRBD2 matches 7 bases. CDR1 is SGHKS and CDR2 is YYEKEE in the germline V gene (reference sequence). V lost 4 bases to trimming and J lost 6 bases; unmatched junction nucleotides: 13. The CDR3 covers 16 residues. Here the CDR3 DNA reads TGTGCCAGCAGCCATTTCACCGGGACTACCTCCAATGAGCAGTTCTTC. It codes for CASSHFTGTTSNEQFF.

The CDR3, as DNA: TGTGCCAGCAGCTCCGCGGGAGACACAGATACGCAGTATTTT. It yields the protein CASSSAGDTDTQYF. This chain uses TRBV11-3 with TRBJ2-3, with 7 bases matching TRBD2. The CDR3 runs 14 residues. Germline V gene data show CDR1 as SGHNT and CDR2 as YENEEA. V was clipped by 4 bases and J by 2 bases; unmatched bases: 3.

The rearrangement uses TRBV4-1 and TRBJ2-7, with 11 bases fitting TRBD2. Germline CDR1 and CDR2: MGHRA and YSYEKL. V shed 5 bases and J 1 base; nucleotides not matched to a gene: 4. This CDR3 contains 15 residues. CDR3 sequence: CASSTRLAGSYEQYF. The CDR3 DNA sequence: TGCGCCAGCAGCACCCGACTAGCGGGATCCTACGAGCAGTACTTC.

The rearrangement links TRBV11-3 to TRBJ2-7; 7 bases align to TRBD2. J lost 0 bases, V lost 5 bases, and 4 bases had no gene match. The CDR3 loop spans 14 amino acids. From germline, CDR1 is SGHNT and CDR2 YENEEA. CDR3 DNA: TGTGCCAGCAGCCTGGGAGGGGACTCCTACGAGCAGTACTTC. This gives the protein CASSLGGDSYEQYF.